This TCR beta chain stems from a study of a mutant IDH1 vaccine in newly diagnosed glioma. Study background: The sex distribution of treated patients was about 62% male and around 40% female, with a mean age of 40.4 years. Every participant had undergone radiotherapy, temozolomide, or both before, and most underwent both. Overall study findings and caveats: Pseudoprogression appears to have had no connection to changes in top peripheral T cell clonotypes.

Concerning this clone itself: The antigen remains unidentified.

Some clones are missing from TCRdb's copy, which holds only in-frame ones; the method was immunoSEQ multiplex PCR. The sample lists 85,000 to 100,000 clones, around 80% occurring once. Specified time point: baseline, week 1 (first vaccination visit). Sample treatment: pre-vaccination baseline after standard-of-care therapy. New WHO grade 3 or 4 IDH1-mutant, ATRX-lost astrocytomas were present in all donors. Here the sequenced sample was PBMCs, taken from a glioma patient treated with radiotherapy, temozolomide or both. The source is a man in his forties with glioma.

The CDR3 loop is CASSLGRSGLPLAEAFF. The DNA for the CDR3 is TGTGCCAGCAGCTTAGGTCGTAGCGGACTGCCGCTCGCTGAAGCTTTCTTT. The chain is built from TRBV7-2 and TRBJ1-1; unclear D gene. The CDR3 spans 17 residues. CDR1 and CDR2 (germline): SGHTA, FQGNSA. Trimming removed 1 base from V and 6 bases from J, with 21 bases in between. Full variable domain (rest looked up from reference TRBV7-2 and TRBJ1-1): GAGVSQSPSNKVTEKGKDVELRCDPISGHTALYWYRQSLGQGLEFLIYFQGNSAPDKSGLPSDRFSAERTGGSVSTLTIQRTQQEDSAVYLCASSLGRSGLPLAEAFFGQGTRLTVV.